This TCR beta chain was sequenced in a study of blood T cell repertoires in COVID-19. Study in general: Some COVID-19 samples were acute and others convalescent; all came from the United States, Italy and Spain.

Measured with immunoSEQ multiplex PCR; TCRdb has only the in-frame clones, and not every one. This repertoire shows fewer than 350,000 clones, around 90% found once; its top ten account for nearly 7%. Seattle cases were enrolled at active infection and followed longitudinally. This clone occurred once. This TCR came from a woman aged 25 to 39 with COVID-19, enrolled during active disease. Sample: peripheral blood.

CDR3 amino acids: CATSKAGARDTQYF. CDR3 DNA sequence: TGTGCCACCAGTAAAGCGGGAGCTAGAGATACGCAGTATTTT. The chain links TRBV24-1 to TRBJ2-3; 8 bases align to TRBD2. CDR3 length: 14 amino acids. Per germline, CDR1 KGHDR and CDR2 SFDVKD. With 6 bases clipped from V and 5 bases from J, the junction kept 6 bases outside the gene matches.